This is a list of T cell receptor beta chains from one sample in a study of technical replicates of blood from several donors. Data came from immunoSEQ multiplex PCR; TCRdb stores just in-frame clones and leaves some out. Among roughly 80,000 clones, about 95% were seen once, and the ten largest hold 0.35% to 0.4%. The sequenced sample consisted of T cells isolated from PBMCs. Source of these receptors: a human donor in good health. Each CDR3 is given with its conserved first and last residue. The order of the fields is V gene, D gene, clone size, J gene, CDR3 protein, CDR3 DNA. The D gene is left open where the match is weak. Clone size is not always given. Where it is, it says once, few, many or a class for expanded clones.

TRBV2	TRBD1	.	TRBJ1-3	CASSVTGTRNTIYF	TGTGCCAGCAGTGTGACAGGGACCAGAAACACCATATATTTT
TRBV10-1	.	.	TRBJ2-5	CASSAGGRAVETQYF	TGCGCCAGCAGTGCAGGAGGGAGAGCTGTAGAGACCCAGTACTTC
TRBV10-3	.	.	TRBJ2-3	CAISESTGGRTDTQYF	TGTGCCATCAGTGAGTCGACCGGAGGGAGGACAGATACGCAGTATTTT
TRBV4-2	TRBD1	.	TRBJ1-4	CASSQVLNRGQGEKLFF	TGTGCCAGCAGCCAGGTACTAAACAGGGGGCAGGGTGAAAAACTGTTTTTT
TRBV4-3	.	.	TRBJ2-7	CASSHRVEDLTYEQYF	TGCGCCAGCAGCCACAGGGTCGAGGATTTAACCTACGAGCAGTACTTC
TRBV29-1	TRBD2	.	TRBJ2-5	CSVCGTSCYF	TGCAGCGTTTGTGGGACTAGCTGTTACTTC
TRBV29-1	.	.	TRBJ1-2	CSVEDRVNYGYTF	TGCAGCGTCGAGGACAGAGTTAACTATGGCTACACCTTC
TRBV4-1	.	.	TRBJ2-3	CASSQEHGRPSTDTQYF	TGCGCCAGCAGCCAAGAACACGGGAGACCTAGCACAGATACGCAGTATTTT
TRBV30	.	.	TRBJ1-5	CAHSRGWDNQPQHF	TGTGCCCACTCTAGGGGCTGGGACAATCAGCCCCAGCATTTT
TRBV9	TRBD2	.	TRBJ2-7	CASSVSGGGSYEQYF	TGTGCCAGCAGCGTATCGGGCGGGGGGTCCTACGAGCAGTACTTC
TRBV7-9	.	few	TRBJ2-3	CASSFKIGFTDTQYF	TGTGCCAGCAGCTTTAAAATCGGGTTCACAGATACGCAGTATTTT
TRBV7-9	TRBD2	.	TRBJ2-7	CASSPGGSGRAYEQYF	TGTGCCAGCAGCCCGGGGGGTAGCGGGAGGGCCTACGAGCAGTACTTC
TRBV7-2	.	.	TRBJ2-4	CASSLVPTVAKNIQYF	TGTGCCAGCAGCTTAGTCCCCACTGTAGCCAAAAACATTCAGTACTTC
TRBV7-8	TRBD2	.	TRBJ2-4	CASSVLAGAMDIQYF	TGTGCCAGCAGCGTACTAGCGGGAGCTATGGACATTCAGTACTTC
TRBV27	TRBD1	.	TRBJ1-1	CASSWAQGVTEAFF	TGTGCCAGCAGTTGGGCCCAGGGGGTGACTGAAGCTTTCTTT
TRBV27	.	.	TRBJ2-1	CASSHGGGNEQFF	TGTGCCAGCAGCCACGGGGGAGGCAATGAGCAGTTCTTC
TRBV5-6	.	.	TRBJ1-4	CASSFRQATNEKLFF	TGTGCCAGCAGTTTCAGACAGGCAACTAATGAAAAACTGTTTTTT
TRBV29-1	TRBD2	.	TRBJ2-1	CSVDTLSTSGPYNEQFF	TGCAGCGTTGATACCCTTTCGACTAGCGGGCCTTACAATGAGCAGTTCTTC
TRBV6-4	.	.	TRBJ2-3	CASSKEPGSASTDTQYF	TGTGCCAGCAGCAAAGAGCCGGGTTCCGCTAGCACAGATACGCAGTATTTT
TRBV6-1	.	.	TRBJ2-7	CASTKTGSYEQYF	TGTGCCAGCACTAAGACAGGCTCCTACGAGCAGTACTTC
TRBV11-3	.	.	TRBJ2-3	CASSFRSDTQYF	TGTGCCAGCAGCTTCCGGTCAGATACGCAGTATTTT
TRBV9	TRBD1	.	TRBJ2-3	CASSVAQGDLTDTQYF	TGTGCCAGCAGCGTAGCTCAGGGGGATTTGACAGATACGCAGTATTTT
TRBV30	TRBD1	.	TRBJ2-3	CAWTGMFSGQGTDTQYF	TGTGCCTGGACCGGAATGTTTTCGGGACAGGGAACAGATACGCAGTATTTT
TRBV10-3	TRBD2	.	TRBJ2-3	CAISDPLAGESDTQYF	TGTGCCATCAGTGATCCTTTGGCGGGAGAGTCAGATACGCAGTATTTT
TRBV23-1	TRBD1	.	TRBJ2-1	CASSQWDRVTYNEQFF	TGCGCCAGCAGTCAATGGGACAGGGTAACCTACAATGAGCAGTTCTTC
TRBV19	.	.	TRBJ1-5	CASSIVAAFNQPQHF	TGTGCCAGTAGTATTGTCGCGGCTTTTAATCAGCCCCAGCATTTT
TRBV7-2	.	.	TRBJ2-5	CASSRRQIQETQYF	TGTGCCAGCAGCCGTAGACAGATCCAAGAGACCCAGTACTTC
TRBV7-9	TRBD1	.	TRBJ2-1	CASSPRDRGYEQFF	TGTGCCAGCAGCCCCCGCGACAGGGGTTATGAGCAGTTCTTC
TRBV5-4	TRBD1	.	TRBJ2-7	CATNLGTGSYEQYF	TGTGCCACCAATCTCGGGACAGGGTCCTACGAGCAGTACTTC
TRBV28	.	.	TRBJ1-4	CASSSGGKLFF	TGTGCCAGCAGCTCGGGTGGAAAACTGTTTTTT
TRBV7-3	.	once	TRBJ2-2	CASSFTTGELFF	TGTGCCAGCAGCTTCACTACCGGGGAGCTGTTTTTT
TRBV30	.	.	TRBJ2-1	CAWSVSEYNEQFF	TGTGCCTGGAGTGTAAGCGAGTACAATGAGCAGTTCTTC
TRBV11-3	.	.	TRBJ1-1	CASSLEGDTEAFF	TGTGCCAGCAGCTTAGAGGGAGATACTGAAGCTTTCTTT
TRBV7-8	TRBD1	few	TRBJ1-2	CASSLAGGANGYTF	TGTGCCAGCAGCTTAGCAGGGGGCGCAAATGGCTACACCTTC
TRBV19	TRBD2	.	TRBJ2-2	CASKPSYAGGNTGELFF	TGTGCCAGTAAACCCTCCTATGCGGGAGGGAACACCGGGGAGCTGTTTTTT
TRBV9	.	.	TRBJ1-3	CASSVVGSSGNTIYF	TGTGCCAGCAGCGTAGTGGGGAGCTCTGGAAACACCATATATTTT
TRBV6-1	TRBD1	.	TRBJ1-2	CASSEYAGGGYGYTF	TGTGCCAGCAGTGAATACGCAGGGGGTGGCTATGGCTACACCTTC
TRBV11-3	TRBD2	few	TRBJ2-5	CASSLPIAGETQYF	TGTGCCAGCAGCTTACCTATAGCGGGGGAGACCCAGTACTTC
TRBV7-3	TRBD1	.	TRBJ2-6	CASSVQGVNVLTF	TGTGCCAGCAGCGTACAGGGGGTCAACGTCCTGACTTTC
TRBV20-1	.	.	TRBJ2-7	CSASGTYEQYF	TGCAGTGCTAGCGGGACCTACGAGCAGTACTTC
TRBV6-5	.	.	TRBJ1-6	CASRRGGDSPLHF	TGTGCCAGCAGGAGGGGAGGAGATTCACCCCTCCACTTT
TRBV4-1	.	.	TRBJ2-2	CASSREVTGELFF	TGCGCCAGCAGCCGGGAGGTCACCGGGGAGCTGTTTTTT
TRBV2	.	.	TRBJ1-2	CASSVGAAYGYTF	TGTGCCAGCAGTGTGGGCGCAGCATATGGCTACACCTTC
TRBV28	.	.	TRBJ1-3	CASSLRTYPHSGNTIYF	TGTGCCAGCAGTTTACGGACATACCCACACTCTGGAAACACCATATATTTT
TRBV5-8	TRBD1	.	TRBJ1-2	CASSPGQAGYYGYTF	TGTGCCAGCAGTCCAGGACAGGCGGGGTACTATGGCTACACCTTC
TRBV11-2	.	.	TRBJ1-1	CASSLSGTEAFF	TGTGCCAGCAGCTTATCGGGGACTGAAGCTTTCTTT
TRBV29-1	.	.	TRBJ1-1	CSVDNIMNTEAFF	TGCAGCGTTGATAACATTATGAACACTGAAGCTTTCTTT
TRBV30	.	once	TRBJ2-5	CAWRREETQYF	TGTGCCTGGAGACGCGAAGAGACCCAGTACTTC
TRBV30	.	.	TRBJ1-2	CAWSSGGDGYTF	TGTGCCTGGAGTTCCGGGGGTGATGGCTACACCTTC
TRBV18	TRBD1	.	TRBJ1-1	CASSPRDSGGTEAFF	TGTGCCAGCTCACCTCGGGACAGCGGGGGGACTGAAGCTTTCTTT
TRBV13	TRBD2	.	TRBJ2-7	CASSLGTSGNYEQYF	TGTGCCAGCAGCCTAGGGACTAGCGGTAACTACGAGCAGTACTTC
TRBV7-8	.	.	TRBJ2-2	CASSPFVFGVSAGELFF	TGTGCCAGCAGCCCATTCGTCTTCGGGGTATCCGCCGGGGAGCTGTTTTTT
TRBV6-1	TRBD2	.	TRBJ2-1	CASSVPSGIYNEQFF	TGTGCCAGCAGTGTTCCTAGCGGGATCTACAATGAGCAGTTCTTC
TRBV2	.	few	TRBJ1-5	CASSEAGNQPQHF	TGTGCCAGCAGTGAGGCAGGAAATCAGCCCCAGCATTTT
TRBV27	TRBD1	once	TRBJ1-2	CASTSGTDRNYGYTF	TGTGCCAGCACCTCCGGGACAGATAGGAACTATGGCTACACCTTC
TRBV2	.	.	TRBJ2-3	CASSPETNAYTDTQYF	TGTGCCAGCAGTCCTGAGACTAACGCCTACACAGATACGCAGTATTTT
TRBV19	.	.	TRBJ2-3	CASRGKTGTDTQYF	TGTGCCAGTCGGGGGAAGACCGGCACAGATACGCAGTATTTT